This entry lists 21 T cell receptor beta chains sequenced from one sample in a study of blood T cell repertoires in COVID-19. Profiling relied on immunoSEQ multiplex PCR, and the TCRdb table lists in-frame clones only, not all of them. This table has approximately 350,000 clones, more than 80% appearing once. Sequenced: peripheral blood. Source of these receptors: a man aged 35-49 years with acute or convalescent COVID-19.

A note on this clone: At one end, the junction sequence differs from germline, possibly due to a read error. In the same sample, other DNA sequences code for this CDR3. This sequence joins TRBV3-1 (or the pseudogene TRBV3-2) and TRBJ2-7; 9 nucleotides match TRBD1. Germline assignment: CDR1 LGHDT and CDR2 YNNKEL (reference sequence). CDR3 length: 15 amino acids. The chain's CDR3 is CASSRPGQGSYEQYF. CDR3 bases: TGTGCCAGCAGCCGTCCGGGACAGGGCTCCTACGAGCAATACTTC.

This clone showed up just once. The rearrangement uses TRBV9 and TRBJ2-1, with D perhaps matching TRBD1 (5 bases). The CDR3 runs 11 residues. Trimming pared 6 bases from V and 9 bases from J, leaving 10 bases between. CDR1 is SGDLS and CDR2 is YYNGEE in the germline V gene. The chain's CDR3 is CASKGQGEQFF. The DNA of the CDR3 is TGTGCCAGCAAGGGGCAGGGTGAGCAGTTCTTC.

The chain uses TRBV28 and TRBJ2-7, with 8 bases fitting TRBD2. Germline V lookup: CDR1 MDHEN, CDR2 SYDVKM. The CDR3 length is 14 residues. With 5 bases clipped from V and 3 bases from J, the junction kept 6 bases outside the gene matches. The CDR3 DNA reads TGTGCCAGCAGTCCAGCGGGAGAAGACTACGAGCAGTACTTC. It yields the protein CASSPAGEDYEQYF.

In this sample, this clone turned up a few times. The CDR3: CASSQGQGGTDTQYF. CDR3 bases: TGCGCCAGCAGTCAGGGACAGGGGGGCACAGATACGCAGTATTTT. The rearrangement joins TRBV23-1 to TRBJ2-3; 11 nucleotides agree with TRBD1. TRBV23-1 is identified as an open reading frame with a role that is uncertain. The V segment lost 3 bases and the J segment 1 base; nucleotides outside the gene matches: 0. The CDR3 contains 15 residues.

This clone appeared a single time. The chain carries TRBV4-2 and TRBJ1-2; 9 bases are shared with TRBD1. The germline gives CDR1 LGHNA, CDR2 YNFKEQ. The V and J ends lost 0 bases and 4 bases, in that order; junction bases with no gene match: 9. The CDR3 is 17 amino acids. CDR3 sequence reads: CASSQDATGQGLYGYTF. DNA for the CDR3: TGTGCCAGCAGCCAAGATGCTACGGGACAGGGACTCTATGGCTACACCTTC.

Here the CDR3 DNA reads TGTGCCAGCAGTGAATTATATGGGAGGAACACCGGGGAGCTGTTTTTT. This codes for CASSELYGRNTGELFF. This chain uses TRBV6-1 with TRBJ2-2; a possible D gene is TRBD2 (5 bases). Germline values: CDR1 MNHNS, CDR2 SASEGT. V lost 2 bases to trimming and J lost 1 base, with 11 bases between them. The CDR3 contains 16 residues.

V and J are TRBV6-1 and TRBJ1-2; 12 bases align to TRBD1. The germline V gene encodes CDR1 MNHNS and CDR2 SASEGT. After removal of 2 bases from V and 5 bases from J, the junction contained 3 bases not matched to a gene. CDR3 length equals 15 residues. The CDR3 DNA sequence: TGTGCCAGCAGTGAATGGGGACAGGGGGCATATGGCTACACCTTC. Encoded protein: CASSEWGQGAYGYTF.

Of note for this clone: This CDR3 is also generated by other DNA sequences in the sample. The chain is built from TRBV28 and TRBJ1-6; D might be TRBD1 (5 bases). Germline CDR1 is MDHEN and CDR2 is SYDVKM. The CDR3 sequence is 13 residues long. The ends were cut back, 6 bases at V and 7 bases at J, with 10 bases in the middle. The CDR3 is CASSLTGNSPLHF. The CDR3 DNA reads TGTGCCAGCAGCCTAACAGGAAATTCACCCCTCCACTTT.

The CDR3 region has the DNA TGTGCCAGCAGCGTTGTTCGACAGTACACTGAAGCTTTCTTT. Its translation is CASSVVRQYTEAFF. This rearrangement joins TRBV7-9 to TRBJ1-1, with D possibly matching TRBD1 (5 bases). Germline CDR1 and CDR2: SEHNR and FQNEAQ (reference sequence). The CDR3 covers 14 residues. V dropped 5 bases and J dropped 3 bases, with 13 bases sitting between them.

This clone showed up just once. The chain combines TRBV7-3 with TRBJ2-2; maybe TRBD2 (6 bases). The CDR3 has 14 residues. The germline gives CDR1 SGHTA, CDR2 FQGTGA. V lost 3 bases and J lost 7, with 12 bases in between. The CDR3 nucleotides are TGTGCCAGCAGCTTCGGGACTCGAGGCGGGGAGCTGTTTTTT. This codes for CASSFGTRGGELFF.

The chain uses TRBV5-4 and TRBJ2-1; D is uncertain. Trimming left V 2 bases short and J 8 bases short, with 5 bases between. CDR1 and CDR2 from the germline V gene are SGHNT and YYREEE (reference sequence). This CDR3 has 11 amino acids. CDR3 nucleotide sequence: TGTGCCAGCAGCTTCGTCGATGAGCAGTTCTTC. Protein: CASSFVDEQFF.

This rearrangement joins TRBV6-5 to TRBJ2-5, with 11 bases aligning to TRBD2. Germline CDR1 reads MNHEY; CDR2 reads SVGAGI. Germline trimming cut 6 bases from V and 4 bases from J; bases unmatched to any gene: 4. This CDR3 has 14 residues. The CDR3, as DNA: TGTGCCAGCAGAGTAGCGGGAGGGTTAGAGACCCAGTACTTC. It is translated as CASRVAGGLETQYF.

This chain links TRBV7-3 with TRBJ2-1; 9 nucleotides align to TRBD2. This CDR3 contains 15 residues. Trimming at V came to 1 base and at J to 7 bases, leaving 5 bases not matched to a gene. Germline values: CDR1 SGHTA, CDR2 FQGTGA. Written as DNA, the CDR3 is TGTGCCAGCAGCTTAAGCGGGAGGGCCGAAAATGAGCAGTTCTTC. Protein sequence: CASSLSGRAENEQFF.

The chain has TRBV30 and TRBJ1-4, with a tentative D call TRBD1 (5 bases). Trimming cost V 3 bases and J 6 bases, with 17 bases left between them. This CDR3 comprises 15 residues. Germline CDR1 GTSNPN, CDR2 SVGIG (reference sequence). The CDR3 DNA reads TGTGCCTGGAGCGATCCCAGGGATTTGTATGAAAAACTGTTTTTT. Amino acid sequence: CAWSDPRDLYEKLFF.

This clone was observed a single time. The chain couples TRBV5-8 to TRBJ1-1; the D gene is possibly TRBD1 (6 bases). The CDR3 totals 14 residues. Trimming shortened V by 4 bases and J by 7 bases, and 17 bases separated the two germline ends. The V gene's germline CDR1 is SGHTS and CDR2 YDEGEE. CDR3 sequence (DNA): TGTGCCAGCAGCCGACGAACCGGGACACTTGAAGCTTTCTTT. Translation: CASSRRTGTLEAFF.

V and J are TRBV6-2 or TRBV6-3 and TRBJ2-2, with 7 bases that match TRBD2. The CDR3 has 17 residues. Per the germline V gene, CDR1 is MNHEY and CDR2 is SVGEGT. The J segment lost 1 base and the V segment lost 4 bases, leaving 9 bases of the junction unmatched. CDR3 nucleotides: TGTGCCAGCAGTTCGCTGGCGGGCGGGGGGAACACCGGGGAGCTGTTTTTT. This codes for CASSSLAGGGNTGELFF.

The chain carries TRBV5-6 and TRBJ2-7, with D possibly TRBD1 on 6 matching bases. The length of the CDR3 is 15 residues. The germline V gene has CDR1 SGHDT and CDR2 YYEEEE. The V and J ends lost 6 bases and 2 bases respectively, with 18 bases between them. The CDR3 is CASNPLGQTTYEQYF. CDR3 DNA: TGTGCCAGCAACCCTCTGGGACAAACGACCTACGAGCAGTACTTC.

The chain recombines TRBV5-3 with TRBJ2-1; a possible D gene is TRBD2 (5 bases). TRBV5-3 is labeled an ORF, and its function is uncertain. The CDR3 length is 14 residues. V was clipped by 9 bases and J by 0 bases, with 13 bases between them. CDR3 DNA: TGTGCCACTACGGAGGAGAGCTCCTACAATGAGCAGTTCTTC. This codes for CATTEESSYNEQFF.

The rearrangement links TRBV6-5 to TRBJ1-1; no firm D call. V was clipped by 3 bases and J by 1 base, with 12 bases between them. Germline V gives CDR1 MNHEY, CDR2 SVGAGI. The CDR3 runs to 15 residues. The CDR3 bases are TGTGCCAGCAGTTATACCCCGCGGGGGAACACTGAAGCTTTCTTT. Its translation: CASSYTPRGNTEAFF.

V usage is TRBV6-6 and J usage is TRBJ2-1; D may be TRBD2 (5 bases). Germline values: CDR1 MNHNY, CDR2 SVGAGI (reference sequence). The V and J ends lost 3 bases and 4 bases respectively, with 13 bases between them. This CDR3 has 15 amino acids. CDR3 amino acids: CASSYVGGGYNEQFF. CDR3 nucleotide sequence: TGTGCCAGCAGTTATGTTGGCGGAGGTTACAATGAGCAGTTCTTC.

The chain joins TRBV6-2 or TRBV6-3 to TRBJ1-2, with a weak D call TRBD1 (6 bases). Germline values: CDR1 MNHEY, CDR2 SVGEGT. The CDR3 contains 12 residues. Trimming took 2 bases from V and 8 from J, leaving 9 bases between them. The CDR3 sequence: CASSYGGYGYTF. Here the CDR3 DNA reads TGTGCCAGCAGTTACGGGGGCTACGGCTACACCTTC.